These 12 T cell receptor beta chains share one sample of origin, sequenced in a study of shared clonotypes between healthy human individuals. TCRdb's copy holds only in-frame clones and misses some; the assay was immunoSEQ multiplex PCR. The sample contains some 630,000 clones, about two thirds of which appear only once. The sequencing sample was made of memory CD4+ T cells sorted from blood. Subset noted: CD45RA-negative fraction. All receptors derive from a woman under 40 in good health.

The gene calls are TRBV2 and TRBJ2-2, with D unclear. V dropped 4 bases and J dropped 0 bases, with 9 bases sitting between them. Per the germline V gene, CDR1 is SNHLY and CDR2 is FYNNEI. This CDR3 comprises 15 residues. CDR3 coding DNA: TGTGCCAGCAGTGCGCGGCTATCGAACACCGGGGAGCTGTTTTTT. It encodes CASSARLSNTGELFF.

The rearrangement uses TRBV10-1 and TRBJ2-7; 7 bases fit TRBD1. V was clipped by 5 bases and J by 5 bases; unmatched bases: 9. The CDR3 has 14 residues. Germline values: CDR1 WNHNN, CDR2 SYGVQD (reference sequence). The CDR3 loop reads CASSKTGSVDEQYF. The CDR3 region has the DNA TGCGCCAGCAGTAAGACAGGGAGTGTCGACGAGCAGTACTTC.

The chain carries TRBV19 and TRBJ2-5; TRBD2 matches 8 bases. The CDR3 is 17 amino acids. Germline V lookup: CDR1 LNHDA, CDR2 SQIVND (reference sequence). With V trimmed by 3 bases and J by 1 base, 10 bases remained unmatched. The CDR3 DNA follows: TGTGCCAGTAGTATCCAGGGGAGCGGGAGATCCCAAGAGACCCAGTACTTC. Amino acid sequence: CASSIQGSGRSQETQYF.

The chain is built from TRBV7-9 and TRBJ1-2; 8 bases map to TRBD1. Germline assignment: CDR1 SEHNR and CDR2 FQNEAQ (reference sequence). J lost 8 bases, V lost 1 base, and 3 bases had no gene match. This CDR3 spans 13 amino acids. As DNA, the CDR3 is TGTGCCAGCAGCTTAGGGACAGGGTCGGGCTACACCTTC. This codes for CASSLGTGSGYTF.

There are many counts of this clone. In DNA, the CDR3 is TGTGCCAGCAGTTTAAGACAGCGGACTGAAGCTTTCTTT. Amino acid sequence: CASSLRQRTEAFF. This chain joins TRBV27 and TRBJ1-1; TRBD1 is a possible D gene (5 bases). The V end was cut by 2 bases, the J end by 5 bases, with 9 bases between. The CDR3 is 13 residues long. The germline V gene has CDR1 MNHEY and CDR2 SMNVEV (reference sequence).

The chain combines TRBV11-2 with TRBJ1-1, with TRBD1 matching 7 bases. Germline CDR1 SGHAT, CDR2 FQNNGV. J gave up 3 bases and V 5 bases, and 15 bases lay outside the gene matches. The CDR3 has 17 amino acids. The DNA for the CDR3 is TGTGCCAGCAGCCTGGCCAGGGGGTCGAGATTGGACACTGAAGCTTTCTTT. Protein product: CASSLARGSRLDTEAFF.

The CDR3 DNA reads as TGCGCCAGCAGCTTGGGGGACGGTCCTTTGGGCTATGGCTACACCTTC. It encodes CASSLGDGPLGYGYTF. The chain is built from TRBV5-1 and TRBJ1-2; tentative D call: TRBD1 (5 bases). Trimming shortened V by 0 bases and J by 4 bases, and 16 bases separated the two germline ends. The CDR3 runs to 16 residues. CDR1 and CDR2 (germline): SGHRS, YFSETQ.

The genes are TRBV11-2 and TRBJ2-7; 7 nucleotides line up with TRBD1. The CDR3 has 15 residues. V lost 5 bases and J lost 1; bases outside the gene matches: 8. The germline V gene encodes CDR1 SGHAT and CDR2 FQNNGV. CDR3 nucleotide sequence: TGTGCCAGCAGCAGACAGGGCCTGTCTTCCTACGAGCAGTACTTC. Encoded protein: CASSRQGLSSYEQYF.

The chain joins TRBV7-2 to TRBJ2-2; the D is unclear. CDR1 SGHTA and CDR2 FQGNSA come from the germline V gene. V was clipped by 2 bases and J by 1 base, with 8 bases between them. The CDR3 sequence is 15 residues long. In DNA, the CDR3 is TGTGCCAGCAGCTTAATGCCTCGGAACACCGGGGAGCTGTTTTTT. Amino acids: CASSLMPRNTGELFF.

The chain uses TRBV18 and TRBJ1-5, with D uncertain. CDR3 length equals 16 residues. Germline assignment: CDR1 KGHSH and CDR2 LQKENI. The V end was cut by 0 bases, the J end by 5 bases, with 14 bases between. The CDR3 DNA follows: TGTGCCAGCTCACCACCTTCCGTCGTGACCGATCAGCCCCAGCATTTT. This gives the protein CASSPPSVVTDQPQHF.

The chain combines TRBV14 with TRBJ2-1; 8 nucleotides agree with TRBD2. V was clipped by 4 bases and J by 2 bases; unmatched bases: 7. The CDR3 contains 16 residues. CDR1 and CDR2 from the germline V gene are SGHDN and FVKESK. Here the CDR3 DNA reads TGTGCCAGCAGCCCCCAACGGGAGGGCGCCTACAATGAGCAGTTCTTC. It codes for CASSPQREGAYNEQFF. Filled out from reference TRBV14 and TRBJ2-1, the complete variable domain reads EAGVTQFPSHSVIEKGQTVTLRCDPISGHDNLYWYRRVMGKEIKFLLHFVKESKQDESGMPNNRFLAERTGGTYSTLKVQPAELEDSGVYFCASSPQREGAYNEQFFGPGTRLTVL.

The chain couples TRBV25-1 to TRBJ2-7; D is unresolved. From germline, CDR1 is MGHDK and CDR2 SYGVNS. CDR3 length: 17 amino acids. Trimming removed 4 bases at V and 0 bases at J, with 19 bases between. CDR3 sequence: CASSARPVGLHSYEQYF. As DNA, the CDR3 is TGTGCCAGCAGTGCCCGCCCCGTTGGTCTACACTCCTACGAGCAGTACTTC.